A selection of T cell receptor beta chains follows, all from one sample in a study of blood T cell repertoires in COVID-19. Data came from immunoSEQ multiplex PCR; TCRdb stores just in-frame clones and leaves some out. The sample holds roughly 97,000 clones; 90% to 95% are singletons and the top ten take around 5.8%. Material for sequencing was peripheral blood. Receptors originate from a human donor in a cohort sampled during active COVID-19. Both conserved end residues are part of each CDR3. A D gene is named only where the DNA matches it firmly. Rows may omit the clone size; those that give it use once, few, many or a size class.

>TRBJ1-2|.|.|TRBV6-2/TRBV6-3
CASSYGQGHGYTF
TGTGCCAGCAGTTACGGTCAGGGGCATGGCTACACCTTC
>TRBJ2-1|.|TRBD2|TRBV28
CASHEGGATSGRSLNEQFF
TGTGCCAGCCACGAAGGGGGGGCAACTAGCGGGAGGTCCCTCAATGAGCAGTTCTTC
>TRBJ1-1|.|.|TRBV19
CASTTGGNTEAFF
TGTGCCAGTACTACGGGAGGGAACACTGAAGCTTTCTTT
>TRBJ2-5|.|.|TRBV18
CASSRRGSSGQETQYF
TGTGCCAGCTCACGTCGAGGGAGTAGCGGCCAAGAGACCCAGTACTTC
>TRBJ2-5|.|TRBD1|TRBV7-9
CASSSSGTGAGETQYF
TGTGCCAGCAGCTCATCCGGGACAGGGGCAGGGGAGACCCAGTACTTC
>TRBJ2-7|.|TRBD2|TRBV7-2
CASSRGGGSVPYEQYF
TGTGCCAGCAGCCGGGGGGGCGGGAGCGTGCCCTACGAGCAGTACTTC
>TRBJ2-1|.|.|TRBV6-6
CASSYLLEPQFF
TGTGCCAGCAGTTACCTACTAGAGCCGCAGTTCTTC
>TRBJ2-7|.|.|TRBV28
CASSQDSYEQYF
TGTGCCAGCAGTCAAGACAGCTACGAGCAGTACTTC
>TRBJ2-2|.|TRBD2|TRBV6-1
CASSVVLAGGPGNTGELFF
TGTGCCAGCAGTGTCGTCCTAGCGGGAGGGCCTGGGAACACCGGGGAGCTGTTTTTT
>TRBJ2-3|.|TRBD2|TRBV19
CASSIRLATSTDTQYF
TGTGCCAGTAGTATCAGACTAGCGACTAGCACAGATACGCAGTATTTT
>TRBJ2-6|.|.|TRBV6-2/TRBV6-3
CASSNTLEGANVLTF
TGTGCCAGCAGCAATACTCTGGAGGGGGCCAACGTCCTGACTTTC
>TRBJ2-7|.|.|TRBV30
CAWSESTNTYEQYF
TGTGCCTGGAGTGAGTCTACTAATACCTACGAGCAGTACTTC
>TRBJ2-2|once|.|TRBV6-5
CASSYDRPSGELFF
TGTGCCAGCAGTTACGACAGGCCCAGCGGGGAGCTGTTTTTT
>TRBJ1-2|once|.|TRBV9
CASSDGYGYTF
TGTGCCAGCAGCGACGGCTATGGCTACACCTTC
>TRBJ2-7|once|.|TRBV6-5
CASVKQGPSYEQYF
TGTGCCAGTGTCAAACAGGGCCCCTCCTACGAGCAGTACTTC
>TRBJ1-2|.|.|TRBV4-3
CASSQLTESDGYTF
TGCGCCAGCAGCCAGCTGACAGAATCGGATGGCTACACCTTC
>TRBJ1-5|few|.|TRBV3-1/TRBV3-2
CASSQRRGFNQPQHF
TGTGCCAGCAGCCAAAGAAGAGGGTTCAATCAGCCCCAGCATTTT
>TRBJ1-5|.|TRBD1|TRBV27
CASSRAGQGFQPQHF
TGTGCCAGCAGCCGTGCGGGACAGGGGTTTCAGCCCCAGCATTTT
>TRBJ1-1|.|TRBD1|TRBV19
CASIADRVNTEAFF
TGTGCCAGTATCGCGGACAGGGTGAATACTGAAGCTTTCTTT
>TRBJ2-2|.|.|TRBV3-1/TRBV3-2
CASSRAWGAGNTGELFF
TGTGCCAGCAGCCGGGCTTGGGGAGCGGGTAACACCGGGGAGCTGTTTTTT
>TRBJ2-7|.|TRBD2|TRBV4-1
CASSRAAGEGYEQYF
TGCGCCAGCAGCCGAGCAGCGGGAGAAGGCTACGAGCAGTACTTC
>TRBJ2-1|once|TRBD2|TRBV12-3/TRBV12-4
CASMGGPGNEQFF
TGTGCCAGCATGGGAGGGCCAGGCAATGAGCAGTTCTTC
>TRBJ2-1|.|TRBD2|TRBV18
CASSPPGLAGGDEQFF
TGTGCCAGCTCACCACCGGGACTAGCGGGAGGCGATGAGCAGTTCTTC
>TRBJ2-1|.|TRBD2|TRBV7-9
CASSKISGRADNEQFF
TGTGCCAGCAGTAAGATCAGCGGGAGGGCCGACAATGAGCAGTTCTTC
>TRBJ2-3|.|TRBD2|TRBV4-2
CASSLGFRDKGLAGADTQYF
TGTGCCAGCAGCCTGGGATTCCGGGACAAGGGACTAGCGGGAGCAGATACGCAGTATTTT
>TRBJ1-6|.|TRBD1|TRBV5-6
CASSVTGVHSPLHF
TGTGCCAGCAGCGTTACAGGGGTTCATTCACCCCTCCACTTT
>TRBJ2-2|.|.|TRBV19
CASRGGWAGSNTGELFF
TGTGCCAGTAGAGGGGGATGGGCCGGATCGAACACCGGGGAGCTGTTTTTT
>TRBJ2-7|.|.|TRBV5-8
CASLGGVYEQYF
TGTGCCAGCTTAGGAGGGGTATACGAGCAGTACTTC
>TRBJ2-7|.|.|TRBV27
CASSFTLGGMGPYEQYF
TGTGCCAGCAGTTTTACCCTCGGGGGTATGGGGCCCTACGAGCAGTACTTC
>TRBJ2-1|.|.|TRBV7-9
CASSFAGRGDNEQFF
TGTGCCAGCAGCTTCGCGGGGAGGGGGGACAATGAGCAGTTCTTC
>TRBJ2-1|.|TRBD2|TRBV28
CASSPWTSSHNEQFF
TGTGCCAGCAGCCCCTGGACTAGCAGCCACAATGAGCAGTTCTTC
>TRBJ1-2|.|TRBD1|TRBV19
CASSMGQGFRGYTF
TGTGCCAGTAGTATGGGACAGGGTTTTAGGGGCTACACCTTC
>TRBJ2-1|.|TRBD1|TRBV24-1
CATSEKQGRKSYNEQFF
TGTGCCACCAGTGAAAAACAGGGGCGGAAGTCCTACAATGAGCAGTTCTTC
>TRBJ2-7|.|.|TRBV30
CAWSVQGAEQYF
TGTGCCTGGAGTGTACAAGGGGCCGAGCAGTACTTC
>TRBJ2-7|.|.|TRBV27
CASSLAGSISYEQYF
TGTGCCAGCAGTTTAGCGGGGTCGATCTCCTACGAGCAGTACTTC
>TRBJ1-3|.|.|TRBV28
CASSLNFGVSGNTIYF
TGTGCCAGCAGTTTGAACTTCGGGGTCTCTGGAAACACCATATATTTT
>TRBJ1-4|.|TRBD1|TRBV4-3
CASSQDGTGNEKLFF
TGCGCCAGCAGCCAAGATGGGACAGGGAATGAAAAACTGTTTTTT
>TRBJ2-1|.|TRBD2|TRBV19
CASSALSGGAYNEQFF
TGTGCCAGTAGTGCCCTCTCGGGGGGGGCTTACAATGAGCAGTTCTTC
>TRBJ2-7|.|TRBD2|TRBV13
CASSLRLALSSYEQYF
TGTGCCAGCAGCCTAAGACTAGCACTGAGCTCCTACGAGCAGTACTTC
>TRBJ2-5|.|.|TRBV5-1
CASSLGGVGETQYF
TGCGCCAGCAGCTTAGGGGGAGTGGGGGAGACCCAGTACTTC
>TRBJ2-5|.|TRBD2|TRBV7-2
CASRRAGIQETQYF
TGTGCCAGCAGAAGAGCGGGGATCCAAGAGACCCAGTACTTC
>TRBJ1-2|.|.|TRBV12-3/TRBV12-4
CASSLDARNGYTF
TGTGCCAGCAGTTTAGATGCCAGGAATGGCTACACCTTC
>TRBJ1-4|.|.|TRBV2
CASKDRKLFF
TGTGCCAGCAAAGATAGAAAACTGTTTTTT
>TRBJ2-5|.|TRBD2|TRBV4-2
CASRPGSGDLETQYF
TGTGCCAGCAGGCCGGGTAGCGGGGATTTGGAGACCCAGTACTTC
>TRBJ1-4|.|.|TRBV5-1
CASRLTVSTNEKLFF
TGCGCCAGCAGATTAACTGTATCAACTAATGAAAAACTGTTTTTT
>TRBJ2-7|.|.|TRBV5-6
CASSRSGGGYEQYF
TGTGCCAGCAGCCGCTCGGGGGGCGGGTACGAGCAGTACTTC
>TRBJ2-6|.|TRBD2|TRBV2
CASSAGGARSGANVLTF
TGTGCCAGCAGTGCGGGGGGGGCGCGGTCTGGGGCCAACGTCCTGACTTTC
>TRBJ2-5|.|.|TRBV6-5
CASSYSARDKETQYF
TGTGCCAGCAGTTACTCGGCCAGGGACAAAGAGACCCAGTACTTC
>TRBJ2-7|.|TRBD1|TRBV30
CAWRGDRGPYEQYF
TGTGCCTGGAGAGGGGACAGGGGCCCCTACGAGCAGTACTTC
>TRBJ1-6|.|.|TRBV6-5
CASGLDFSPLHF
TGTGCCTCAGGACTGGACTTTTCACCCCTCCACTTT
>TRBJ1-2|.|.|TRBV5-1
CASSRQVDYGYTF
TGCGCCAGCAGCCGACAGGTGGACTATGGCTACACCTTC
>TRBJ1-1|.|TRBD1|TRBV24-1
CATNPTGASALAEAFF
TGTGCCACCAATCCGACAGGGGCTTCCGCATTGGCTGAAGCTTTCTTT
>TRBJ2-7|.|TRBD2|TRBV6-5
CASSYFLAGEIDEQYF
TGTGCCAGCAGTTACTTTCTAGCGGGAGAGATCGACGAGCAGTACTTC
>TRBJ2-7|once|.|TRBV20-1
CSASRRGGLHEQYF
TGCAGTGCTAGTAGGAGGGGGGGCCTTCACGAGCAGTACTTC
>TRBJ1-2|.|.|TRBV5-1
CASSLYTGNGYTF
TGCGCCAGCAGCTTGTATACGGGAAATGGCTACACCTTC
>TRBJ2-7|.|.|TRBV25-1
CASSRRLGPTYEQYF
TGTGCCAGCAGTCGACGACTAGGTCCTACCTACGAGCAGTACTTC
>TRBJ1-2|.|.|TRBV28
CASSSAGLVLYGYTF
TGTGCCAGCAGTTCGGCGGGACTAGTCCTCTATGGCTACACCTTC